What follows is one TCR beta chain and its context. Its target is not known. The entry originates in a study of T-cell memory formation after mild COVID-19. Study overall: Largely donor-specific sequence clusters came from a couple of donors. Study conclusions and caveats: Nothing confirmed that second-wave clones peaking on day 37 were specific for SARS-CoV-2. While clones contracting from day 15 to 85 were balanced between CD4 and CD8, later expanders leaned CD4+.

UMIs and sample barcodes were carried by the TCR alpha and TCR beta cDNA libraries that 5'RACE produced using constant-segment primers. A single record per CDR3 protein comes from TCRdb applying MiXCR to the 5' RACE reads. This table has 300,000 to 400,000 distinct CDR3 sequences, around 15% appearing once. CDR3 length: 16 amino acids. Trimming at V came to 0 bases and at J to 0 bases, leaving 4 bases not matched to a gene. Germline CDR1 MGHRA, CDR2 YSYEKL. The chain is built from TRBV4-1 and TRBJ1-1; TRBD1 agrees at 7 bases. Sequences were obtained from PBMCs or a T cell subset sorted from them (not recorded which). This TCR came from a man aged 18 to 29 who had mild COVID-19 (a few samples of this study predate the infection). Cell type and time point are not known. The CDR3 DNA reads TGCGCCAGCAGCCAAGATGGTGACAGGGTGAACACTGAAGCTTTCTTT. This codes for CASSQDGDRVNTEAFF.